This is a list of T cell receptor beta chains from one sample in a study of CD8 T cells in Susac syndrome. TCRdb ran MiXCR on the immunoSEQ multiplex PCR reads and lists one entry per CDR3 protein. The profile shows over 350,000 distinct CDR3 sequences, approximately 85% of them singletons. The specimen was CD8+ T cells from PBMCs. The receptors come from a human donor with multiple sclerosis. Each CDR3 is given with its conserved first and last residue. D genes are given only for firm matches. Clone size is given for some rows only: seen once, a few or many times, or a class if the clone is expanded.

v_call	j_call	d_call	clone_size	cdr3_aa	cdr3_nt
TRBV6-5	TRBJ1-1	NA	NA	CASSYRLNTEAFF	TGTGCCAGCAGTTACAGGTTGAACACTGAAGCTTTCTTT
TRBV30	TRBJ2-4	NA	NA	CAWSVVGGWKNIQYF	TGTGCCTGGAGTGTAGTGGGCGGCTGGAAAAACATTCAGTACTTC
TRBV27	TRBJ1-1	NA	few	CASSSFTGRNTEAFF	TGTGCCAGCAGTTCATTCACGGGGCGGAACACTGAAGCTTTCTTT
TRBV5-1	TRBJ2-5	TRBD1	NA	CASSYENRGAETQYF	TGCGCCAGCAGCTATGAAAACAGGGGTGCAGAGACCCAGTACTTC
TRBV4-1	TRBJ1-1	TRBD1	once	CASSQVDRGTEAFF	TGCGCCAGCAGCCAAGTGGACAGGGGCACTGAAGCTTTCTTT
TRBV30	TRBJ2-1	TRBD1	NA	CAFRGLNEQFF	TGTGCCTTTAGGGGGCTGAATGAGCAGTTCTTC
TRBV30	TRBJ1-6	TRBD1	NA	CAWSVRQGNSPLHF	TGTGCCTGGAGTGTACGACAGGGAAATTCACCCCTCCACTTT
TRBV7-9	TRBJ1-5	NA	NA	CASSRGHQPQHF	TGTGCCAGCAGCCGAGGGCATCAGCCCCAGCATTTT
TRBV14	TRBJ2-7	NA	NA	CASSLLPEEPYEQYF	TGTGCCAGCAGCCTTCTCCCAGAAGAACCCTACGAGCAGTACTTC
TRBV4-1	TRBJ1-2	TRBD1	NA	CASSSFLHRQGGYGYTF	TGCGCCAGCAGCTCCTTCTTACACAGACAGGGCGGCTATGGCTACACCTTC
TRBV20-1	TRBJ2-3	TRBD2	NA	CSAPRLAGVQDTQYF	TGCAGTGCTCCGAGACTAGCGGGGGTACAAGATACGCAGTATTTT
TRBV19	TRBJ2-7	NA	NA	CASSSGKGYEQYF	TGTGCCAGTAGTAGCGGGAAAGGCTACGAGCAGTACTTC
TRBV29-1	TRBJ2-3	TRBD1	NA	CSARGQGGTDTQYF	TGCAGCGCCAGGGGACAGGGAGGCACAGATACGCAGTATTTT
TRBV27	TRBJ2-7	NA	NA	CASRPVGGPLEQYF	TGTGCCAGCCGTCCCGTGGGGGGTCCTCTGGAGCAGTACTTC
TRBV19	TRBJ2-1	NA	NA	CASSIAGFHNEQFF	TGTGCCAGTAGTATCGCAGGGTTCCACAATGAGCAGTTCTTC
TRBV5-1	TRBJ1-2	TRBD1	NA	CASSSTGTGALYGYTF	TGCGCCAGCAGCTCGACCGGGACAGGGGCACTCTATGGCTACACCTTC
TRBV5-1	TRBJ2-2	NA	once	CASRGRLGERSTGELFF	TGCGCCAGCAGGGGACGGCTGGGGGAGAGGTCAACCGGGGAGCTGTTTTTT
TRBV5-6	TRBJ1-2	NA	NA	CASTSGRNYGYTF	TGTGCCAGCACCTCTGGAAGGAACTATGGCTACACCTTC
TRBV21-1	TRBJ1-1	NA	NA	CATHRGLNTEAFF	TGTGCCACCCACAGGGGGCTGAACACTGAAGCTTTCTTT
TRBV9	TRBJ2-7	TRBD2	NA	CASSVGGLAGSEQYF	TGTGCCAGCAGCGTAGGGGGACTAGCGGGTAGCGAGCAGTACTTC
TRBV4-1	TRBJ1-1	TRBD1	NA	CASSPSGSRGLNTEAFF	TGCGCCAGCAGCCCCTCCGGTAGCAGGGGGCTGAACACTGAAGCTTTCTTT
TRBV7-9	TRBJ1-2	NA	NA	CASSLIDSRGYGYTF	TGTGCCAGCAGCTTAATAGATTCCCGTGGGTATGGCTACACCTTC
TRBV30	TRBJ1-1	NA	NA	CAWTVGTGNTEAFF	TGTGCCTGGACCGTAGGGACTGGGAACACTGAAGCTTTCTTT
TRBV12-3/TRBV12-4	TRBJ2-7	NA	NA	CASSLLRDTYEQYF	TGTGCCAGCAGTTTACTCCGGGATACCTACGAGCAGTACTTC
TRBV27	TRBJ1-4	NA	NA	CASSLPGPNEKLFF	TGTGCCAGCAGTTTACCCGGTCCCAATGAAAAACTGTTTTTT
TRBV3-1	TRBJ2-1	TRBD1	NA	CASSSLAGTAYNEQFF	TGTGCCAGCAGTTCCCTAGCCGGGACAGCCTACAATGAGCAGTTCTTC
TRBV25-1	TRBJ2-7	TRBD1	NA	CASSRTGRGLDEQYF	TGTGCCAGCAGTCGAACAGGCAGGGGGCTCGACGAGCAGTACTTC
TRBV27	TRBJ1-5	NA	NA	CASSFYRDGQPQHF	TGTGCCAGCAGTTTTTACAGGGACGGTCAGCCCCAGCATTTT
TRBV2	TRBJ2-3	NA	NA	CASSGMTDTQYF	TGTGCCAGCAGTGGGATGACAGATACGCAGTATTTT
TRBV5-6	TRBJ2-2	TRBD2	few	CASSPPSGGNTGELFF	TGTGCCAGCAGCCCCCCTAGCGGGGGGAACACCGGGGAGCTGTTTTTT
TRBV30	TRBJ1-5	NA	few	CAWSLRAGNQPQHF	TGTGCCTGGAGTCTAAGGGCGGGCAATCAGCCCCAGCATTTT
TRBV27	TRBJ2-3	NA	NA	CASWFLESTDTQYF	TGTGCCAGCTGGTTCTTGGAGAGCACAGATACGCAGTATTTT
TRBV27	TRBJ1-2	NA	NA	CASSLRRVVGYTF	TGTGCCAGCAGTTTACGCAGGGTGGTAGGCTACACCTTC
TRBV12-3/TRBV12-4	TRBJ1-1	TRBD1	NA	CASSLGQYTEAFF	TGTGCCAGCAGCTTGGGACAGTACACTGAAGCTTTCTTT
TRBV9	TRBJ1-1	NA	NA	CASSAGTNEGTEAFF	TGTGCCAGCAGCGCCGGGACAAATGAGGGCACTGAAGCTTTCTTT
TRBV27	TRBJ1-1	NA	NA	CASSPFGDRAFF	TGTGCCAGCAGTCCTTTTGGGGATAGAGCTTTCTTT
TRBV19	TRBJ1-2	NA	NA	CASSAGTAVYTF	TGTGCCAGTAGTGCCGGGACGGCGGTATATACCTTC
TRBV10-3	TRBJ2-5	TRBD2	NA	CAISELASQETQYF	TGTGCCATCAGTGAACTAGCGAGCCAAGAGACCCAGTACTTC
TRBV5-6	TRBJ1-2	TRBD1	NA	CASSYGTGRGGYTF	TGTGCCAGCAGCTACGGGACAGGGCGCGGTGGCTACACCTTC
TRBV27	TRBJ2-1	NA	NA	CASTDVGSEQFF	TGTGCCAGCACCGATGTCGGGAGTGAGCAGTTCTTC
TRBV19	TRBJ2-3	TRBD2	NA	CASSTGIAGAYTDTQYF	TGTGCCAGTAGTACCGGAATAGCGGGGGCCTACACAGATACGCAGTATTTT
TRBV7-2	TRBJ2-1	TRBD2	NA	CASSLVPSGINEQFF	TGTGCCAGCAGCTTAGTTCCTAGCGGGATCAATGAGCAGTTCTTC
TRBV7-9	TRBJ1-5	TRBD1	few	CASSSGTGGFTQPQHF	TGTGCCAGCAGCTCCGGGACAGGGGGTTTCACACAGCCCCAGCATTTT
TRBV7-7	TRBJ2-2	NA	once	CASSWEESGELFF	TGTGCTAGCAGCTGGGAGGAATCCGGGGAGCTGTTTTTT
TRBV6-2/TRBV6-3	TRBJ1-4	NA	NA	CASMGENPNEKLFF	TGTGCCAGCATGGGAGAGAACCCGAATGAAAAACTGTTTTTT
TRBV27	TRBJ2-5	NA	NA	CASRSRVGPLQETQYF	TGTGCCAGCCGATCTCGTGTGGGACCGCTGCAAGAGACCCAGTACTTC
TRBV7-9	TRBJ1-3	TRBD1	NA	CASSPQGVAGNTIYF	TGTGCCAGCAGCCCACAGGGGGTCGCTGGAAACACCATATATTTT
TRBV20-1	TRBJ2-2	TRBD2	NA	CSARDVFGTSLPGELFF	TGCAGTGCTAGGGACGTTTTTGGGACTAGTCTCCCCGGGGAGCTGTTTTTT
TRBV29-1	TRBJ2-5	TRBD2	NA	CSAGGGEETQYF	TGCAGCGCTGGGGGGGGTGAGGAGACCCAGTACTTC
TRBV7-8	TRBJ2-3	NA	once	CASSGWRTSSTDTQYF	TGTGCCAGCAGCGGTTGGCGGACCTCTAGCACAGATACGCAGTATTTT
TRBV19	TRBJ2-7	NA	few	CASSRDPGPYEQYF	TGTGCCAGTAGTAGGGACCCGGGACCCTACGAGCAGTACTTC
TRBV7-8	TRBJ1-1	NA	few	CASSLGFSEAFF	TGTGCCAGCAGCTTGGGTTTCAGTGAAGCTTTCTTT
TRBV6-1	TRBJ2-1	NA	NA	CASSGWVADEQFF	TGTGCCAGCAGTGGATGGGTTGCGGATGAGCAGTTCTTC
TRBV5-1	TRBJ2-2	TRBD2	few	CASSLAGDTGELFF	TGTGCCAGCAGTTTAGCGGGGGACACCGGGGAGCTGTTTTTT
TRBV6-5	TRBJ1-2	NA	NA	CASSSGDPNYGYTF	TGTGCCAGCAGTTCAGGGGACCCAAACTATGGCTACACCTTC
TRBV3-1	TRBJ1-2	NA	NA	CASSQDPNYGYTF	TGTGCCAGCAGCCAAGATCCTAACTATGGCTACACCTTC
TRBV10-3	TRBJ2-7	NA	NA	CAISEFGASETLEQYF	TGTGCCATCAGTGAATTTGGGGCTAGCGAAACCCTCGAGCAGTACTTC
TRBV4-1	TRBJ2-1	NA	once	CASSQESRLGNEQFF	TGCGCCAGCAGCCAAGAGTCCCGACTAGGGAATGAGCAGTTCTTC
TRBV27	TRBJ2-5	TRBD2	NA	CASSPSGGLQETQYF	TGTGCCAGCAGTCCTAGCGGGGGGCTCCAAGAGACCCAGTACTTC